The 5 T cell receptor beta chains below all came from one sample that was sequenced in a study of OX40 agonist ivuxolimab in advanced cancers. Clones were read by immunoSEQ multiplex PCR, and TCRdb kept only the in-frame ones, dropping some. Here the sample spans 55,000 to 75,000 clones, roughly 85% being singletons. The sequenced sample was CD4+ or CD8+ T cells sorted from blood, obtained in a trial of the OX40 agonist ivuxolimab. These receptors were collected from an adult with an advanced solid tumor such as melanoma, head and neck, liver or kidney cancer.

The rearrangement links TRBV6-1 to TRBJ2-1, with D possibly matching TRBD2 (5 bases). The germline V gene has CDR1 MNHNS and CDR2 SASEGT. The CDR3 is 14 amino acids. V shed 6 bases and J shed 4 bases, with 13 bases lying between them. CDR3: CASRGLAAYNEQFF. DNA for the CDR3: TGTGCCAGCAGAGGACTGGCCGCTTACAATGAGCAGTTCTTC.

V is TRBV29-1 and J is TRBJ1-2; tentative D call: TRBD1 (5 bases). This CDR3 has 13 amino acids. Germline CDR1 is SQVTM and CDR2 is ANQGSEA. V was clipped by 5 bases and J by 2 bases, with 12 bases between them. CDR3 nucleotide sequence: TGCAGCGTTCAGGAATCAGGGAACTATGGCTACACCTTC. Translated: CSVQESGNYGYTF.

V gene TRBV5-4 combines with J gene TRBJ2-6; TRBD1 matches at 8 bases. CDR1 is SGHNT, CDR2 YYREEE, per germline (reference sequence). V lost 4 bases and J lost 4; bases outside the gene matches: 4. CDR3 size: 15 residues. CDR3 protein: CASSGQGLGANVLTF. CDR3 sequence (DNA): TGTGCCAGCAGCGGACAGGGCCTAGGGGCCAACGTCCTGACTTTC.

This clone showed up just once. The chain uses TRBV30 and TRBJ2-3, with TRBD1 identical over 9 bases. The CDR3 totals 13 residues. Trimming cost V 0 bases and J 8 bases; bases outside gene matches: 3. The germline V gene has CDR1 GTSNPN and CDR2 SVGIG (reference sequence). The chain's CDR3 is CAWSVQGAGTQYF. The DNA of the CDR3 is TGTGCCTGGAGTGTACAGGGGGCGGGTACGCAGTATTTT.

The chain joins TRBV18 to TRBJ2-5; 8 bases map to TRBD1. V lost 6 bases and J lost 4; bases outside the gene matches: 7. Germline CDR1 is KGHSH and CDR2 is LQKENI. This CDR3 has 14 residues. The CDR3 DNA reads as TGTGCCAGCTCCGACGAGACAGGGGCAGAGACCCAGTACTTC. Protein: CASSDETGAETQYF.